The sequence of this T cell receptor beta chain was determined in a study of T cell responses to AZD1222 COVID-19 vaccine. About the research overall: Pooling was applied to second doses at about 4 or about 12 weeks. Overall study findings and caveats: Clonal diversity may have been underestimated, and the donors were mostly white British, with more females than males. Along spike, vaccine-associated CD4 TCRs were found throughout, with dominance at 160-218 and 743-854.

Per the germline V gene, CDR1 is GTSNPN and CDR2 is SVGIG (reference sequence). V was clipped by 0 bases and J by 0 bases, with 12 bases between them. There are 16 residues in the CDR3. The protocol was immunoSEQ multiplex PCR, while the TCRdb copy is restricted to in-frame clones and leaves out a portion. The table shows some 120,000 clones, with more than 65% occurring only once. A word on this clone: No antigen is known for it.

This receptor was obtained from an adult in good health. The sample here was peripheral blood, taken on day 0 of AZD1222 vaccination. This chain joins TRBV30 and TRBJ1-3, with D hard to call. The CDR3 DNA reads TGTGCCTGGAGTGTATGGGGTTTGAGCTCTGGAAACACCATATATTTT. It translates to CAWSVWGLSSGNTIYF.